This T cell receptor (beta chain) is drawn from a study of blood T cell repertoires in COVID-19. Study-wide background: COVID-19 samples, acute and convalescent, were from the United States, Italy and Spain. PBMCs, B-cell-depleted T cells, or T cells provided the cDNA or gDNA that made up the material.

This CDR3 is built from 15 residues. Trimming stripped 3 bases from V and 11 bases from J, with 22 bases between. The V gene's germline CDR1 is SGHRS and CDR2 YFSETQ. Original processing methods: Amplified reference gene primers provided the basis for estimating nucleated cell counts. Profiling relied on immunoSEQ multiplex PCR, and the TCRdb table lists in-frame clones only, not all of them. V and J calls and clone size are those listed in that table; D and trimming were worked out from the DNA. The sample includes about 17,000 clones, roughly nine tenths of them seen just once. This TCR came from a man between 50 and 59 years old with active COVID-19. The J gene is TRBJ2-3, the V gene TRBV5-1; the D gene is possibly TRBD2 (6 bases). Source material: peripheral blood. In DNA, the CDR3 is TGCGCCAGCAGCTCTGGAAACATGGACCCCGGGAGGCAGTATTTT. Its protein is CASSSGNMDPGRQYF.